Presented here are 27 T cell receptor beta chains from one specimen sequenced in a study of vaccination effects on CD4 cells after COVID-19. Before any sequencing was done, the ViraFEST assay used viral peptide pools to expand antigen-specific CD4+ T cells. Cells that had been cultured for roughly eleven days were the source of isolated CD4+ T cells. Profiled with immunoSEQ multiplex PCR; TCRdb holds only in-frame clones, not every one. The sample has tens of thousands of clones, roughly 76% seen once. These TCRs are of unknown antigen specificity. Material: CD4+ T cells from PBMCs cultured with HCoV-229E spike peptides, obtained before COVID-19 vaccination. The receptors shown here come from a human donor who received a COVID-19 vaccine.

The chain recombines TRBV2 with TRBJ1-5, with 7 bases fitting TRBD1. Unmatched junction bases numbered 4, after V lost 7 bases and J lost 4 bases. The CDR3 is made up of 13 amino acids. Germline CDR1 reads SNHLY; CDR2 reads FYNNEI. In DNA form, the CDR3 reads TGTGCCAGCACAGGGGGGGCGAATCAGCCCCAGCATTTT. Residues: CASTGGANQPQHF.

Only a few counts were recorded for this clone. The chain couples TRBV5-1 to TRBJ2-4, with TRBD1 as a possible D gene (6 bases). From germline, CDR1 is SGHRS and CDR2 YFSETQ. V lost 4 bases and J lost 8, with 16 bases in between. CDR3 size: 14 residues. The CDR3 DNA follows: TGCGCCAGCAGCCTATTGCTGGGGGCAGACATTCAGTACTTC. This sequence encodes CASSLLLGADIQYF.

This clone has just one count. CDR3 coding DNA: TGCGCCAGCAGCTTGGGCACGGTCTACAATGAGCAGTTCTTC. Translated, it gives CASSLGTVYNEQFF. This chain connects TRBV5-1 to TRBJ2-1; no definite D call. The CDR3 is 14 amino acids. The V gene lost 0 bases and the J gene lost 3 bases, with 7 bases spanning the gap. In germline, CDR1 is SGHRS, CDR2 YFSETQ.

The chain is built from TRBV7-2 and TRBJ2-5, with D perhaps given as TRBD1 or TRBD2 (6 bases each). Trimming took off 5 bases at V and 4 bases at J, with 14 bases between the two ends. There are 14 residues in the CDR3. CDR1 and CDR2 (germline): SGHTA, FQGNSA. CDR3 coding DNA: TGTGCCAGCAGCGTACAGGGAGGTGGAGAGACCCAGTACTTC. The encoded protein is CASSVQGGGETQYF.

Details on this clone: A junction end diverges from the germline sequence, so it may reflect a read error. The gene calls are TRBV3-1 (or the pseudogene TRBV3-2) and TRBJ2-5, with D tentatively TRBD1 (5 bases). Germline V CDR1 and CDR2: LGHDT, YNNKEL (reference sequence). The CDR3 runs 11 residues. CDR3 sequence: CASTQDSPRNF. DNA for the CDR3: TGTGCCAGCACCCAAGACAGCCCCAGGAACTTC.

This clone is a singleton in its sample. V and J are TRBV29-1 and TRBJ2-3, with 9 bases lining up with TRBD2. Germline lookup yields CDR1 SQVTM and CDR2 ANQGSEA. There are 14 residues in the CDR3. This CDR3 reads CSDRAGGPSDTQYF. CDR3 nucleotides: TGCAGTGACCGGGCGGGGGGGCCGTCAGATACGCAGTATTTT.

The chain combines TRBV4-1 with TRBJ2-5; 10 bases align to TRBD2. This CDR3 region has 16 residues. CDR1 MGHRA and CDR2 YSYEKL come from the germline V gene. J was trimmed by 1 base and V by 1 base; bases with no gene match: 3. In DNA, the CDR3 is TGCGCCAGCAGCCAAGGCCGGACTAGCGGCCAAGAGACCCAGTACTTC. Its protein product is CASSQGRTSGQETQYF.

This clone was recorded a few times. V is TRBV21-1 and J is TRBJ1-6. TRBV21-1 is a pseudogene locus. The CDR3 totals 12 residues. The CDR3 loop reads CASRRSVSPLHF. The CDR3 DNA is TGTGCCAGCCGCCGCTCTGTGTCACCCCTCCACTTT.

This chain's CDR3 is CASSLVRQVYSPLHF. CDR3 DNA: TGTGCCAGCAGCTTAGTCCGACAGGTCTATTCACCCCTCCACTTT. The chain joins TRBV7-2 to TRBJ1-6, with D possibly being TRBD1 (6 bases). Trimming pared 1 base from V and 8 bases from J, leaving 12 bases between. CDR3 length equals 15 residues. CDR1 and CDR2 (germline): SGHTA, FQGNSA.

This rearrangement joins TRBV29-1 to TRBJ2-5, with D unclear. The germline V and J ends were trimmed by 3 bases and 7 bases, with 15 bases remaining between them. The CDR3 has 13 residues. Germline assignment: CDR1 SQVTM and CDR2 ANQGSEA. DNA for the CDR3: TGCAGCGTTGATGAGACTCTAGGTGGGACCCAGTACTTC. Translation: CSVDETLGGTQYF.

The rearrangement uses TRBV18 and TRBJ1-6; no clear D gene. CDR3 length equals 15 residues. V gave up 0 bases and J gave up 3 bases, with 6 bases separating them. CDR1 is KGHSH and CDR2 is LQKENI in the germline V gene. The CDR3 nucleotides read TGTGCCAGCTCACCACCTGGGAACTATAATTCACCCCTCCACTTT. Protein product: CASSPPGNYNSPLHF.

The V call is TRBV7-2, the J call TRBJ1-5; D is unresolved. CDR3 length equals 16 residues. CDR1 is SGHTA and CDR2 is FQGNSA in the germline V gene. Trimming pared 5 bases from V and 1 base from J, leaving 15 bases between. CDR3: CASSAWPRGSNQPQHF. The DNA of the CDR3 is TGTGCCAGCAGCGCGTGGCCCCGGGGAAGCAATCAGCCCCAGCATTTT. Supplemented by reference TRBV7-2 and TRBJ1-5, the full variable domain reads GAGVSQSPSNKVTEKGKDVELRCDPISGHTALYWYRQSLGQGLEFLIYFQGNSAPDKSGLPSDRFSAERTGGSVSTLTIQRTQQEDSAVYLCASSAWPRGSNQPQHFGDGTRLSIL.

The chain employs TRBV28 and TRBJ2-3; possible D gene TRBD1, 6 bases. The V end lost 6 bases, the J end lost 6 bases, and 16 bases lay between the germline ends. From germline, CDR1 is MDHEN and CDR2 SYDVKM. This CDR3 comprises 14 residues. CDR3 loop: CASSYGQSFDTQYF. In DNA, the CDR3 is TGTGCCAGCAGCTACGGACAGTCCTTCGATACGCAGTATTTT.

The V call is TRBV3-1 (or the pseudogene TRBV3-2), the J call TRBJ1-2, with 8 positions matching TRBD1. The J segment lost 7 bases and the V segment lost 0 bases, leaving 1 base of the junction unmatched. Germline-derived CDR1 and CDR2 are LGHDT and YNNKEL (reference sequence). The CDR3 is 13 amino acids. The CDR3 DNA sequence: TGTGCCAGCAGCCAAGACAGGGGGCTTGGCTACACCTTC. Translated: CASSQDRGLGYTF.

CDR3 protein: CASSPDPSPGGDIQYF. The CDR3 DNA is TGCGCCAGCAGCCCCGACCCCTCGCCCGGGGGTGACATTCAGTACTTC. V gene TRBV5-1 combines with J gene TRBJ2-4; TRBD2 might be the D (6 bases). V lost 4 bases and J 8 bases, leaving 22 bases between the germline ends. Germline lookup yields CDR1 SGHRS and CDR2 YFSETQ. CDR3 length: 16 amino acids.

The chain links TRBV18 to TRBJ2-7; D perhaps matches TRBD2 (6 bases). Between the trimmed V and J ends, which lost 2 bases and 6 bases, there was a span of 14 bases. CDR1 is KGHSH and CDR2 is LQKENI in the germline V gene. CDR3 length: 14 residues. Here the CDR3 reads CASSPGGGTGEQYV. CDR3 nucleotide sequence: TGTGCCAGCTCACCAGGGGGAGGTACGGGCGAGCAGTACGTC.

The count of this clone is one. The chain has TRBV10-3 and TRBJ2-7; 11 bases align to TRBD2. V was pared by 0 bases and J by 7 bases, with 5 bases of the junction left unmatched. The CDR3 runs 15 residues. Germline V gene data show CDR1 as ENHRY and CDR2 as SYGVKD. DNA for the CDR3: TGTGCCATCAGTGAGTCTGTACTAGCGGGGGTAGAGCAGTACGTC. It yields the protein CAISESVLAGVEQYV.

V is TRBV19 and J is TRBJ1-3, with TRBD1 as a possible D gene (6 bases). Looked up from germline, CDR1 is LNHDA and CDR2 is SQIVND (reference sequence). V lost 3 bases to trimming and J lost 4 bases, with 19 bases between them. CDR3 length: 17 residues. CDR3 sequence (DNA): TGTGCCAGTAGTATTCTCCGCGGGAGGGGGACCGGAAACACCATATATTTT. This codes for CASSILRGRGTGNTIYF.

CDR3 nucleotides: TGTGCCTGGAGTGGGACTTGGGGGAAGAACTATGGCTACACCTTC. This codes for CAWSGTWGKNYGYTF. V is TRBV30 and J is TRBJ1-2, with D possibly TRBD1 on 5 matching bases. The CDR3 runs to 15 residues. The V and J ends lost 1 base and 2 bases respectively, with 14 bases between them. Germline-derived CDR1 and CDR2 are GTSNPN and SVGIG (reference sequence). Full variable domain (remainder filled in from reference TRBV30 and TRBJ1-2): SQTIHQWPATLVQPVGSPLSLECTVEGTSNPNLYWYRQAAGRGLQLLFYSVGIGQISSEVPQNLSASRPQDRQFILSSKKLLLSDSGFYLCAWSGTWGKNYGYTFGSGTRLTVV.

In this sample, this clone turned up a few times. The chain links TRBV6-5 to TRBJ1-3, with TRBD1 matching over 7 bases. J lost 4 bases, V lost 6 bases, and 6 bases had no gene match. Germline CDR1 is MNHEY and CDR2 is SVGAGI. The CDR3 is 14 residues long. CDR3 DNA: TGTGCCAGCAGGCCTGGGACAGCAGGAAACACCATATATTTT. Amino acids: CASRPGTAGNTIYF.

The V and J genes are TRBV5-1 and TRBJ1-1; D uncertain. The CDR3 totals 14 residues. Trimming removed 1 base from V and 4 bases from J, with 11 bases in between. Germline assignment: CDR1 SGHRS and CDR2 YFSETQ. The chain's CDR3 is CASSLLGTRTEAFF. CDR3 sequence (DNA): TGCGCCAGCAGCTTGTTGGGAACACGCACTGAAGCTTTCTTT.

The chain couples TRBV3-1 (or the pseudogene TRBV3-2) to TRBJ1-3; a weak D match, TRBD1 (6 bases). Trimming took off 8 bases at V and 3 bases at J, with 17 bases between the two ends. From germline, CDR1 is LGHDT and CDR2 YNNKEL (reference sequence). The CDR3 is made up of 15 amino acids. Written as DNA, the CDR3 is TGTGCCAGCTCTCCCGGACAGCTTTTTGGAAACACCATATATTTT. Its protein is CASSPGQLFGNTIYF.

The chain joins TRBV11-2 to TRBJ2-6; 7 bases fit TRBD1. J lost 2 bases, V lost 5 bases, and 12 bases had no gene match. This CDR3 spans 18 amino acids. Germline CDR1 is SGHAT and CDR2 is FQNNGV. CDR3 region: CASSLRQGVLTGANVLTF. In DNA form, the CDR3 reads TGTGCCAGCAGCCTCCGACAGGGAGTCCTAACTGGGGCCAACGTCCTGACTTTC.

CDR3 sequence reads: CASSRPTGGTEAFF. The CDR3 region has the DNA TGTGCCAGCTCACGTCCGACGGGGGGGACTGAAGCTTTCTTT. The J gene is TRBJ1-1, the V gene TRBV18, with a weak D call TRBD1 (5 bases). Per germline, CDR1 KGHSH and CDR2 LQKENI. This CDR3 spans 14 amino acids. V lost 4 bases to trimming and J lost 5 bases, with 14 bases between them.

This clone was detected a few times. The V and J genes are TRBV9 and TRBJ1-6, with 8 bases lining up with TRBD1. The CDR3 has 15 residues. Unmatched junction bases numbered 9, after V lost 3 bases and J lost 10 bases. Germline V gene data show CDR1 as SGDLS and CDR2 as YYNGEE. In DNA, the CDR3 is TGTGCCAGCAGCGCGCTAACAGGGGGGGGATCACCCCTCCACTTT. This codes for CASSALTGGGSPLHF. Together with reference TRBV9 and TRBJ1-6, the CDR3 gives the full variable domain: DSGVTQTPKHLITATGQRVTLRCSPRSGDLSVYWYQQSLDQGLQFLIQYYNGEERAKGNILERFSAQQFPDLHSELNLSSLELGDSALYFCASSALTGGGSPLHFGNGTRLTVT.

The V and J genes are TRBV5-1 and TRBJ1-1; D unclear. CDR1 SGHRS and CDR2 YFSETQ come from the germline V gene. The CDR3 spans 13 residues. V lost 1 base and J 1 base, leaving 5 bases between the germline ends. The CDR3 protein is CASSLFQNTEAFF. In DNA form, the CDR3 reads TGCGCCAGCAGCTTGTTCCAGAACACTGAAGCTTTCTTT. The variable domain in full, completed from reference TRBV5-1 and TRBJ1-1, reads KAGVTQTPRYLIKTRGQQVTLSCSPISGHRSVSWYQQTPGQGLQFLFEYFSETQRNKGNFPGRFSGRQFSNSRSEMNVSTLELGDSALYLCASSLFQNTEAFFGQGTRLTVV.

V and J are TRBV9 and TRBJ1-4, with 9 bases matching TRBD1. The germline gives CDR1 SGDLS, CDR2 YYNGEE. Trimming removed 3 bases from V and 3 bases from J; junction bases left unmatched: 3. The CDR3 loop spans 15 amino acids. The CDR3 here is CASSGTGAANEKLFF. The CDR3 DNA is TGTGCCAGCAGCGGGACAGGGGCTGCTAATGAAAAACTGTTTTTT.